These 21 T cell receptor beta chains were sequenced from one sample in a study of CD8 T cells in Susac syndrome (dated by TCRdb to the late 2010s). The method behind the library was the immunoSEQ multiplex PCR assay. RNA was extracted using the RNeasy kit, and about 0.45 to 1 ug of the RNA was reverse transcribed with random hexamers. TCRdb reanalyzed the raw reads on its own, using fastp at Q25 for trimming and MiXCR for clone calling, and kept in-frame beta chains. One record per CDR3 amino acid sequence lists the most common genes and DNA. The sample table records about 200,000 distinct CDR3 sequences; roughly nine tenths of these occur just once. About 0.1% of the sample goes to the ten largest clones. Sequencing input: CD4+ T cells from PBMCs. These receptor sequences come from a human donor with Susac syndrome.

The chain uses TRBV7-3 and TRBJ2-1; tentatively, D is TRBD2 (5 bases). Per the germline V gene, CDR1 is SGHTA and CDR2 is FQGTGA. Trimming pared 6 bases from V and 0 bases from J, leaving 12 bases between. CDR3 size: 15 residues. For the CDR3, the DNA is TGTGCCAGCAGTCCCCAGCGGAGCTCCTACAATGAGCAGTTCTTC. It translates to CASSPQRSSYNEQFF.

The rearrangement joins TRBV5-1 to TRBJ2-7; 10 bases are shared with TRBD1. J gave up 5 bases and V 4 bases, and 12 bases lay outside the gene matches. CDR1 is SGHRS and CDR2 is YFSETQ in the germline V gene. The CDR3 consists of 16 residues. In nucleotides, the CDR3 is TGCGCCAGCAGCCTTCGGCCATCGGGACAGGGGAACGAGCAGTACTTC. It specifies CASSLRPSGQGNEQYF.

This rearrangement joins TRBV5-6 to TRBJ2-6, with unresolved D. Deletions cut 1 base from V and 3 bases from J, with 5 bases between. The CDR3 extends over 14 amino acids. The V gene's germline CDR1 is SGHDT and CDR2 YYEEEE. Here the CDR3 reads CASSLTRGANVLTF. The CDR3 DNA reads as TGTGCCAGCAGCTTGACCCGTGGGGCCAACGTCCTGACTTTC.

The gene calls are TRBV7-2 and TRBJ2-6; D ambiguous. The V gene's germline CDR1 is SGHTA and CDR2 FQGNSA. The CDR3 sequence is 16 residues long. Trimming took 2 bases from V and 0 from J, leaving 8 bases between them. This chain's CDR3 is CASSLQLLSGANVLTF. CDR3 in DNA: TGTGCCAGCAGCTTACAGCTCCTCTCTGGGGCCAACGTCCTGACTTTC.

The V gene is TRBV6-5, the J gene TRBJ1-1; the D is unclear. The germline V gene encodes CDR1 MNHEY and CDR2 SVGAGI. There are 14 residues in the CDR3. With 6 bases removed from V and 0 bases from J, the gap between germline ends came to 11 bases. CDR3 DNA sequence: TGTGCCAGCAGCCTACAGCTACTGAACACTGAAGCTTTCTTT. Translated: CASSLQLLNTEAFF.

The chain joins TRBV20-1 to TRBJ2-3; the match to TRBD1 covers 8 bases. Germline V CDR1 and CDR2: DFQATT, SNEGSKA (reference sequence). This CDR3 contains 14 residues. V lost 2 bases, J lost 0 bases, and 1 base stayed unmatched. The DNA of the CDR3 is TGCAGTGCTAGACAGGGGGCAAGCACAGATACGCAGTATTTT. Amino acids: CSARQGASTDTQYF.

This chain uses TRBV29-1 with TRBJ2-3; TRBD2 matches at 8 bases. Unmatched junction bases numbered 11, after V lost 7 bases and J lost 11 bases. The CDR3 has 12 residues. Germline V gene sequence: CDR1 SQVTM, CDR2 ANQGSEA. CDR3 loop: CSARGGGEKQYF. As DNA, the CDR3 is TGCAGCGCCCGGGGGGGCGGGGAAAAGCAGTATTTT.

Only a few counts were recorded for this clonotype. The V gene is TRBV6-5, the J gene TRBJ1-5; D uncertain. Trimming took off 4 bases at V and 1 base at J, with 5 bases between the two ends. The V gene's germline CDR1 is MNHEY and CDR2 SVGAGI. The CDR3 has 13 residues. Written as DNA, the CDR3 is TGTGCCAGCAGTTGGGAGAGCAATCAGCCCCAGCATTTT. Its translation: CASSWESNQPQHF.

This clonotype showed up just once. This chain connects TRBV5-5 to TRBJ2-6; D not certain. The CDR3 is made up of 17 amino acids. V was clipped by 0 bases and J by 0 bases, with 10 bases between them. CDR1 and CDR2 from the germline V gene are SGHKS and YYEKEE (reference sequence). CDR3 amino acids: CASSLGQTRSGANVLTF. Written as DNA, the CDR3 is TGTGCCAGCAGCTTGGGCCAAACCCGCTCTGGGGCCAACGTCCTGACTTTC.

The chain employs TRBV3-1 and TRBJ1-5; TRBD1 matches 7 bases. Germline CDR1 is LGHDT and CDR2 is YNNKEL (reference sequence). This CDR3 has 13 amino acids. The ends lost 0 bases at V and 9 bases at J; junction bases unmatched: 2. CDR3 bases: TGTGCCAGCAGCCAAGAGGGACAGTCGCCCCAGCATTTT. It yields the protein CASSQEGQSPQHF.

V gene TRBV5-4 combines with J gene TRBJ2-1; D may be TRBD1 or TRBD2 (5 bases each). The CDR3 contains 15 residues. V lost 3 bases and J 5 bases, leaving 15 bases between the germline ends. The germline V gene has CDR1 SGHNT and CDR2 YYREEE (reference sequence). Written as DNA, the CDR3 is TGTGCCAGCAGCTCGCCTGCCGGGACGAACAATGAGCAGTTCTTC. This encodes CASSSPAGTNNEQFF.

The genes are TRBV5-1 and TRBJ2-1, with TRBD1 as a possible D gene (5 bases). The CDR3 has 15 amino acids. V was shortened by 3 bases and J by 2 bases, with 12 bases between the two germline ends. Germline lookup yields CDR1 SGHRS and CDR2 YFSETQ. The CDR3 DNA is TGCGCCAGCAGCTCCCGACAGACCACCTACAATGAGCAGTTCTTC. This sequence encodes CASSSRQTTYNEQFF.

The chain combines TRBV20-1 with TRBJ2-3; TRBD1 matches 8 bases. Germline V lookup: CDR1 DFQATT, CDR2 SNEGSKA (reference sequence). The CDR3 extends over 14 amino acids. V lost 3 bases to trimming and J lost 4 bases; unmatched junction nucleotides: 6. The CDR3 is CSASRTGLSDTQYF. The CDR3 region has the DNA TGCAGTGCTAGCAGGACAGGGTTGTCAGATACGCAGTATTTT.

The CDR3 spells CASSHGTGDEKLFF. The CDR3 coding sequence is TGTGCCAGCAGCCACGGGACAGGCGATGAAAAACTGTTTTTT. The chain has TRBV12-3 or TRBV12-4 and TRBJ1-4; 8 nucleotides match TRBD1. The CDR3 contains 14 residues. V gave up 6 bases and J gave up 6 bases; unmatched junction bases: 6.

The chain links TRBV11-2 to TRBJ1-4, with D hard to call. V was cut by 0 bases and J by 7 bases, with 12 bases left in between. The CDR3 is 15 amino acids. The germline gives CDR1 SGHAT, CDR2 FQNNGV. CDR3 bases: TGTGCCAGCAGCTTAGAGCCGTTTGGCCTTGAAAAACTGTTTTTT. Residues: CASSLEPFGLEKLFF.

V usage is TRBV20-1 and J usage is TRBJ2-7; D unresolved. V lost 1 base and J lost 4, with 8 bases in between. Germline CDR1 DFQATT, CDR2 SNEGSKA (reference sequence). The CDR3 spans 12 residues. The CDR3 protein is CSARAMDYEQYF. The DNA of the CDR3 is TGCAGTGCTAGAGCCATGGATTACGAGCAGTACTTC.

The chain combines TRBV6-5 with TRBJ1-2; TRBD1 might be the D (5 bases). CDR3 length equals 13 residues. Looked up from germline, CDR1 is MNHEY and CDR2 is SVGAGI. The V end lost 2 bases, the J end lost 4 bases, and 8 bases lay between the germline ends. CDR3 residues: CASSYDSVYGYTF. DNA for the CDR3: TGTGCCAGCAGTTACGACAGCGTCTATGGCTACACCTTC.

The CDR3 nucleotides are TGTGCCACCAGTGGCGGGTCCGGGGCTGTCACAGATACGCAGTATTTT. Translation: CATSGGSGAVTDTQYF. The chain couples TRBV24-1 to TRBJ2-3; either TRBD1 or TRBD2 may supply D (5 bases each). This CDR3 region has 16 residues. Deletions cut 5 bases from V and 2 bases from J, with 16 bases between. In germline, CDR1 is KGHDR, CDR2 SFDVKD.

This clonotype appeared once. The chain has TRBV27 and TRBJ1-1; D is perhaps TRBD1 (5 bases). Trimming took 3 bases from V and 4 from J, leaving 15 bases between them. The length of the CDR3 is 15 residues. CDR1 and CDR2 (germline): MNHEY, SMNVEV (reference sequence). In nucleotides, the CDR3 is TGTGCCAGCAGTTTTTTAAGGGGTCTCCTCACTGAAGCTTTCTTT. Amino acid sequence: CASSFLRGLLTEAFF.

V usage is TRBV4-1 and J usage is TRBJ2-6; 12 nucleotides line up with TRBD2. Germline CDR1 and CDR2: MGHRA and YSYEKL. The CDR3 extends over 20 amino acids. V was clipped by 1 base and J by 1 base; unmatched bases: 8. The CDR3 reads CASSQALAGGRGSGANVLTF. CDR3 DNA sequence: TGCGCCAGCAGCCAAGCACTAGCGGGGGGCCGGGGTTCTGGGGCCAACGTCCTGACTTTC.

The chain uses TRBV2 and TRBJ2-2; D is unresolved. Looked up from germline, CDR1 is SNHLY and CDR2 is FYNNEI. CDR3 length: 14 residues. The V end lost 8 bases, the J end lost 8 bases, and 18 bases lay between the germline ends. CDR3 nucleotide sequence: TGTGCCAGCTCGATAGTACTGGGCACTGGGGAGCTGTTTTTT. Translation: CASSIVLGTGELFF.